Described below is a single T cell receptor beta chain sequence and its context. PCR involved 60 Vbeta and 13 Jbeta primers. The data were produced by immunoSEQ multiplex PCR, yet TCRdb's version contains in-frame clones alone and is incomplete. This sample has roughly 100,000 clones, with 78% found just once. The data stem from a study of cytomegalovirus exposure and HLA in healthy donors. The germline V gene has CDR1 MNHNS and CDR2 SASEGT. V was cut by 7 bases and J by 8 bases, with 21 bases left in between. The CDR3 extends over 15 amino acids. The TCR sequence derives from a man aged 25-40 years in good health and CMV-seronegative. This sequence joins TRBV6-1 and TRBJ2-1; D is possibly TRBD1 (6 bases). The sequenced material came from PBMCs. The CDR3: CASNERTTGSDEQFF. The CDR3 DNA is TGTGCCAGCAATGAGAGAACAACAGGGTCGGATGAGCAGTTCTTC.